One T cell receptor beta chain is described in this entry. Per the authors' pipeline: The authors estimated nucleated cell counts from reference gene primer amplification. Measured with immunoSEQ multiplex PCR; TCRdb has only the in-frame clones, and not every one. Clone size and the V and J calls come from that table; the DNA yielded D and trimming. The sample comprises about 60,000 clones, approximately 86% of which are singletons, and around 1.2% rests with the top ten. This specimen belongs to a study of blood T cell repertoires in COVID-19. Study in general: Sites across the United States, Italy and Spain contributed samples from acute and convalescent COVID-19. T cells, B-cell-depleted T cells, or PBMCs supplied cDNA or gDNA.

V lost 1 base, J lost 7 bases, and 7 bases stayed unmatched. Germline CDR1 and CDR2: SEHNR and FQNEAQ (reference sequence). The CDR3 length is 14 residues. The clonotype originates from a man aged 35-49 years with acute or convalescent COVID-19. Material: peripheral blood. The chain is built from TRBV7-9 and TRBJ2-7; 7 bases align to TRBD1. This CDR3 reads CASSLETGMKEQYF. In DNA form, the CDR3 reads TGTGCCAGCAGCTTAGAGACAGGGATGAAAGAGCAGTACTTC.